Presented here are 25 T cell receptor beta chains from one specimen sequenced in a study of OX40 agonist ivuxolimab in advanced cancers. Library prep was done by the immunoSEQ multiplex PCR assay. Drawn from immuneACCESS, this table holds only the in-frame rearrangements with V and J called that TCRdb kept. Clones are partly lost; checked studies trace under half to an unresolved V gene and leave the rest unexplained. The sample table contains over 65,000 clones; only one count was recorded for 90% of them. Jointly, the top ten make up about 1.8% of the sample. The sample here was CD4+ or CD8+ T cells sorted from blood, taken in a trial of the OX40 agonist ivuxolimab. The receptors were sampled from an adult with an advanced solid tumor such as melanoma, head and neck, liver or kidney cancer.

This rearrangement joins TRBV7-2 to TRBJ2-7; D gene ambiguous. The CDR3 extends over 15 amino acids. The V gene lost 4 bases and the J gene lost 0 bases, with 13 bases spanning the gap. Germline CDR1 and CDR2: SGHTA and FQGNSA. CDR3: CASSYRSRISYEQYF. For the CDR3, the DNA is TGTGCCAGCAGCTATAGGAGCAGGATCTCCTACGAGCAGTACTTC.

This clone has a single count. This chain connects TRBV28 to TRBJ2-7; 13 bases line up with TRBD2. The CDR3 has 15 amino acids. The V gene's germline CDR1 is MDHEN and CDR2 SYDVKM. After removal of 2 bases from V and 4 bases from J, the junction contained 2 bases not matched to a gene. The CDR3 nucleotides are TGTGCCAGCAGTTTAGGACTAGCGGGAGAATACGAGCAGTACTTC. As protein: CASSLGLAGEYEQYF.

The chain joins TRBV7-2 to TRBJ1-3; possibly TRBD1 for D (6 bases). The CDR3 sequence is 15 residues long. Germline-derived CDR1 and CDR2 are SGHTA and FQGNSA. Trimming took off 5 bases at V and 0 bases at J, with 11 bases between the two ends. For the CDR3, the DNA is TGTGCCAGCAGCCCTCAAGGGGGCTCTGGAAACACCATATATTTT. Translation: CASSPQGGSGNTIYF. The variable domain in full, completed from reference TRBV7-2 and TRBJ1-3, reads GAGVSQSPSNKVTEKGKDVELRCDPISGHTALYWYRQSLGQGLEFLIYFQGNSAPDKSGLPSDRFSAERTGGSVSTLTIQRTQQEDSAVYLCASSPQGGSGNTIYFGEGSWLTVV.

The CDR3 DNA follows: TGTGCCAGCAGTTACTGGCAGGGAAGCACCGGGGAGCTGTTTTTT. It specifies CASSYWQGSTGELFF. This chain links TRBV6-6 with TRBJ2-2; D possibly corresponds to TRBD1 (5 bases). V gave up 1 base and J gave up 4 bases, with 10 bases separating them. This CDR3 has 15 residues. Germline V gene lookup returns CDR1 MNHNY and CDR2 SVGAGI (reference sequence).

This chain uses TRBV2 with TRBJ2-5; tentative D call: TRBD2 (6 bases). The V gene's germline CDR1 is SNHLY and CDR2 FYNNEI. Between the trimmed V and J ends, which lost 3 bases and 2 bases, there was a span of 13 bases. CDR3 length equals 15 residues. CDR3 in amino acids: CASSEGLGVQETQYF. CDR3 DNA: TGTGCCAGCAGTGAGGGACTTGGTGTACAAGAGACCCAGTACTTC.

This clone has a single count. J is TRBJ1-2 and V is TRBV7-9; 8 bases match TRBD1. The CDR3 totals 13 residues. The V gene's germline CDR1 is SEHNR and CDR2 FQNEAQ (reference sequence). Trimming at V came to 7 bases and at J to 6 bases, leaving 7 bases not matched to a gene. The chain's CDR3 is CASNLQGADGYTF. The CDR3, as DNA: TGTGCCAGCAACCTCCAGGGGGCGGATGGCTACACCTTC.

The chain combines TRBV4-3 with TRBJ2-3; TRBD2 matches at 11 bases. The ends lost 0 bases at V and 4 bases at J; junction bases unmatched: 9. The CDR3 extends over 18 amino acids. Germline V gene lookup returns CDR1 LGHNA and CDR2 YSLEER. The CDR3 DNA is TGCGCCAGCAGCCAAGATATTAGCGGGGGGGCGGCGGCAGATACGCAGTATTTT. Translated, it gives CASSQDISGGAAADTQYF.

The chain employs TRBV7-2 and TRBJ1-5; D gene uncertain. The CDR3 covers 15 residues. Germline values: CDR1 SGHTA, CDR2 FQGNSA. V lost 2 bases to trimming and J lost 1 base, with 9 bases between them. The CDR3 nucleotides are TGTGCCAGCAGCTTAAGCGGACGGAGCAATCAGCCCCAGCATTTT. Encoded protein: CASSLSGRSNQPQHF.

This chain links TRBV4-3 with TRBJ1-1; 8 bases align to TRBD1. V dropped 4 bases and J dropped 10; count of bases not matched to a gene: 8. CDR1 and CDR2 (germline): LGHNA, YSLEER. The CDR3 length is 13 residues. The CDR3 is CASSLTYRGIAFF. The CDR3 nucleotides read TGCGCCAGCAGCCTGACCTACAGGGGGATAGCTTTCTTT.

The CDR3 DNA is TGTGCCAGCAGTGAAGAGGGGAAAAGGTGGTTCTACAATGAGCAGTTCTTC. Translated, it gives CASSEEGKRWFYNEQFF. V usage is TRBV25-1 and J usage is TRBJ2-1; D tentatively reads TRBD1 or TRBD2 (5 bases each). Trimming pared 2 bases from V and 3 bases from J, leaving 17 bases between. In germline, CDR1 is MGHDK, CDR2 SYGVNS. This CDR3 spans 17 amino acids.

The chain is built from TRBV11-2 and TRBJ2-7; D assignment may be TRBD1 or TRBD2 (5 bases each). V lost 3 bases and J lost 2, with 14 bases in between. The V gene's germline CDR1 is SGHAT and CDR2 FQNNGV. The CDR3 has 15 residues. The CDR3 coding sequence is TGTGCCAGCAGCTTGCCCGGGACCTACCCCTACGAGCAGTACTTC. Translating it yields CASSLPGTYPYEQYF.

The chain joins TRBV25-1 to TRBJ1-1, with TRBD1 matching 7 bases. Germline V gives CDR1 MGHDK, CDR2 SYGVNS. Trimming removed 8 bases from V and 2 bases from J; junction bases left unmatched: 8. The length of the CDR3 is 14 residues. CDR3 DNA: TGTGCCAGCGGCTGGGACAGACCAAACACTGAAGCTTTCTTT. Its translation is CASGWDRPNTEAFF.

The chain employs TRBV28 and TRBJ1-1; the D gene is possibly TRBD1 (5 bases). Deletions cut 2 bases from V and 1 base from J, with 14 bases between. Germline values: CDR1 MDHEN, CDR2 SYDVKM. This CDR3 region has 16 residues. This CDR3 reads CASSLPGQVQNTEAFF. The CDR3 DNA follows: TGTGCCAGCAGTTTACCGGGGCAGGTACAGAACACTGAAGCTTTCTTT.

This clone was recorded once. The J gene is TRBJ2-3, the V gene TRBV9, with TRBD1 as a possible D gene (5 bases). The germline CDR1 and CDR2 sequences are SGDLS and YYNGEE. The CDR3 contains 14 residues. V lost 2 bases and J lost 4, with 11 bases in between. The CDR3, as DNA: TGTGCCAGCAGCGTCCAACCACAGGCAGATACGCAGTATTTT. Translated, it gives CASSVQPQADTQYF.

CDR3 region: CASSWGHQNTGELFF. CDR3 nucleotide sequence: TGCGCCAGCAGCTGGGGACACCAGAACACCGGGGAGCTGTTTTTT. The chain has TRBV5-1 and TRBJ2-2; D might be TRBD1 (6 bases). Germline CDR1 is SGHRS and CDR2 is YFSETQ. With 3 bases removed from V and 1 base from J, the gap between germline ends came to 10 bases. The length of the CDR3 is 15 residues.

The V and J genes are TRBV29-1 and TRBJ1-4; no firm D call. Trimming shortened V by 4 bases and J by 4 bases, and 22 bases separated the two germline ends. The CDR3 contains 17 residues. The germline V gene has CDR1 SQVTM and CDR2 ANQGSEA. The CDR3 DNA follows: TGCAGCGTTGGCGAGACACGCGGTTCTGGGGTTAATGAAAAACTGTTTTTT. It translates to CSVGETRGSGVNEKLFF.

The CDR3 DNA follows: TGTGCCAGCAGTTACCGGGACAGGGGTGGCCACGAGCAGTACTTC. Translation gives CASSYRDRGGHEQYF. The chain uses TRBV6-5 and TRBJ2-7, with 10 bases matching TRBD1. The CDR3 is made up of 15 amino acids. V lost 2 bases to trimming and J lost 5 bases; unmatched junction nucleotides: 6. The germline gives CDR1 MNHEY, CDR2 SVGAGI.

V gene TRBV15 combines with J gene TRBJ2-1; D is possibly TRBD1 or TRBD2 (5 bases each). The CDR3 sequence is 17 residues long. V gave up 0 bases and J gave up 1 base, with 13 bases separating them. Per the germline V gene, CDR1 is LNHNV and CDR2 is YYDKDF (reference sequence). The CDR3 reads CATSREGVASSYNEQFF. The CDR3 coding sequence is TGTGCCACCAGCAGAGAGGGGGTAGCGAGTTCCTACAATGAGCAGTTCTTC.

V gene TRBV7-2 combines with J gene TRBJ1-1; maybe TRBD1 (5 bases). Germline V lookup: CDR1 SGHTA, CDR2 FQGNSA. The V gene lost 3 bases and the J gene lost 5 bases, with 10 bases spanning the gap. This CDR3 has 13 amino acids. CDR3 sequence: CASSLDGGTEAFF. For the CDR3, the DNA is TGTGCCAGCAGCTTGGATGGGGGAACTGAAGCTTTCTTT.

J is TRBJ1-2 and V is TRBV28; maybe TRBD1 (5 bases). The CDR3 is 13 residues long. V lost 8 bases, J lost 6 bases, and 16 bases lay in between. The germline V gene encodes CDR1 MDHEN and CDR2 SYDVKM. This chain's CDR3 is CASHRGGLNGYTF. In DNA, the CDR3 is TGTGCCAGCCACCGGGGGGGTTTGAATGGCTACACCTTC.

The chain couples TRBV2 to TRBJ1-2, with a tentative D call TRBD1 (5 bases). In germline, CDR1 is SNHLY, CDR2 FYNNEI. This CDR3 has 11 residues. Trimming took off 8 bases at V and 5 bases at J, with 9 bases between the two ends. This CDR3 reads CASGREYGYTF. The DNA of the CDR3 is TGTGCCAGCGGCAGGGAGTATGGCTACACCTTC.

The chain carries TRBV18 and TRBJ2-7, with 11 bases identical to TRBD2. There are 15 residues in the CDR3. J gave up 5 bases and V 5 bases, and 8 bases lay outside the gene matches. Germline CDR1 is KGHSH and CDR2 is LQKENI. CDR3 sequence: CASSFGLAGADEQYF. In DNA form, the CDR3 reads TGTGCCAGCTCATTTGGACTAGCGGGTGCTGACGAGCAGTACTTC.

V gene TRBV5-1 combines with J gene TRBJ2-7; 10 nucleotides agree with TRBD1. Germline CDR1 reads SGHRS; CDR2 reads YFSETQ. The CDR3 runs 18 residues. After removal of 0 bases from V and 1 base from J, the junction contained 10 bases not matched to a gene. CDR3 sequence (DNA): TGCGCCAGCAGCTTGGGTCCTCCGGGACAGGGGTATTCCTACGAGCAGTACTTC. As protein: CASSLGPPGQGYSYEQYF.

This clone was seen a few times. The rearrangement links TRBV6-5 to TRBJ2-7, with D possibly matching TRBD1 (6 bases). The V gene's germline CDR1 is MNHEY and CDR2 SVGAGI. This CDR3 contains 14 residues. The V end lost 0 bases, the J end lost 3 bases, and 9 bases lay between the germline ends. CDR3 amino acids: CASSYSHRDYEQYF. Here the CDR3 DNA reads TGTGCCAGCAGTTACTCTCACAGGGACTACGAGCAGTACTTC.

The chain has TRBV27 and TRBJ2-7, with 11 bases matching TRBD2. V lost 5 bases to trimming and J lost 4 bases; unmatched junction nucleotides: 7. The CDR3 consists of 15 residues. Looked up from germline, CDR1 is MNHEY and CDR2 is SMNVEV (reference sequence). CDR3 nucleotides: TGTGCCAGCAGTCAGACTACTAGCGGGAGATACGAGCAGTACTTC. This gives the protein CASSQTTSGRYEQYF.